The entry that follows covers one T cell receptor beta chain sequence. Original data processing: Amplifying reference gene primers gave estimates of nucleated cell counts. Libraries were prepared by immunoSEQ multiplex PCR; TCRdb keeps only in-frame clonotypes and omits some of them. D and trimming come from the DNA, and the V and J calls and clone size come from that table. The table includes roughly 80,000 clones, 70% to 90% detected once. This CDR3 has 16 residues. Germline-derived CDR1 and CDR2 are SGHVS and FQNEAQ. The ends were cut back, 0 bases at V and 9 bases at J, with 15 bases in the middle. This record belongs to a study of blood T cell repertoires in COVID-19. Across the study: Sites across the United States, Italy and Spain contributed samples from acute and convalescent COVID-19. Sources were T cells, B-cell-depleted T cells, or PBMCs; the material itself was cDNA or gDNA.

This chain links TRBV7-8 with TRBJ1-6; D ambiguous. Sequenced material: peripheral blood. This TCR derives from an elderly woman with active or convalescent COVID-19. As DNA, the CDR3 is TGTGCCAGCAGCTTAGCAGTCCACCTAATAAGTTCACCCCTCCACTTT. Protein sequence: CASSLAVHLISSPLHF.